This T cell receptor (beta chain) was recovered during a study of blood T cell repertoires in COVID-19. Background on the study: T cells, B-cell-depleted T cells, or PBMCs provided the cDNA or gDNA that served as material.

The CDR3 sequence is 16 residues long. The V gene's germline CDR1 is MNHNY and CDR2 SVGAGI (reference sequence). The J segment lost 2 bases and the V segment lost 8 bases, leaving 13 bases of the junction unmatched. Produced via immunoSEQ multiplex PCR; TCRdb's table is partial and in-frame only. The repertoire consists of over 110,000 clones, with around 81% occurring once and the leading ten covering around 8.4%. Sample: peripheral blood. The chain combines TRBV6-6 with TRBJ2-7; TRBD2 aligns across 9 bases. The origin of this receptor is a human donor in a cohort sampled during active COVID-19. The CDR3, as DNA: TGTGCCAGCGTTACTCGGGGGCGGGAGGGAACCTACGAGCAGTACTTC. Protein product: CASVTRGREGTYEQYF.